The rows below give T cell receptor beta chains drawn from one sample of a study of cytomegalovirus exposure and HLA in healthy donors. Libraries were prepared by immunoSEQ multiplex PCR; TCRdb keeps only in-frame clonotypes and omits some of them. The sample comprises more than 150,000 clones, 82% of which are singletons, and over 1.5% rests with the top ten. The sample taken for sequencing was PBMCs. The receptors were gathered from a man in his forties in good health and CMV-seronegative. CDR3s include the opening cysteine and the closing phenylalanine or tryptophan. The size entry is marked missing in some rows and otherwise reads once, few, many or a size class.

J	size	V	CDR3
TRBJ2-5	-	TRBV29-1	CSVGPSVSRETQYF
TRBJ2-7	-	TRBV28	CASSPSGQGSSYEQYF
TRBJ1-5	-	TRBV27	CASSPRGLSNQPQHF
TRBJ1-2	-	TRBV30	CAWRTGIYGYTF
TRBJ1-1	-	TRBV7-2	CASSSGVSVTEAFF
TRBJ2-1	-	TRBV27	CASSFSRENEQFF
TRBJ2-2	-	TRBV5-1	CASTPGGSSGELFF
TRBJ2-7	few	TRBV5-1	CASSTGQGASEQYF
TRBJ2-7	few	TRBV28	CASRSGGTSYEQYF
TRBJ2-3	once	TRBV7-8	CASTSTGPPDTQYF